The 28 T cell receptor beta chains reported below all come from one sample, sequenced in a study of cytomegalovirus exposure and HLA in healthy donors (dated by TCRdb to 2017 to 2019). Receptor amplification or capture employed the immunoSEQ multiplex PCR assay. The multiplex PCR relied on a mix of 60 forward primers for TCR Vbeta segments and 13 reverse primers for TCR Jbeta segments. TCRdb obtained this table from immuneACCESS and retained in-frame rearrangements with V and J assigned. These tables miss some clones; where compared with another copy, unresolved V genes account for less than half of the shortfall, and the remainder is unexplained. Across this sample there are approximately 90,000 clones, with roughly 73% seen only once. Of the sample, about 1.9% falls within the top ten clones. Sequenced sample: PBMCs. The receptors shown here come from a boy aged 10-17 years in good health and CMV-seronegative.

The chain carries TRBV7-9 and TRBJ2-7; the D is unclear. CDR1 is SEHNR and CDR2 is FQNEAQ in the germline V gene (reference sequence). Trimming removed 7 bases at V and 7 bases at J, with 14 bases between. The CDR3 extends over 12 amino acids. CDR3 bases: TGTGCCAGCACCCCAGCGACCGGGGAGCAGTACTTC. Its protein product is CASTPATGEQYF.

The chain recombines TRBV5-1 with TRBJ2-7, with D perhaps TRBD2 (6 bases). V shed 2 bases and J shed 3 bases, with 12 bases lying between them. The CDR3 has 14 residues. Germline V lookup: CDR1 SGHRS, CDR2 YFSETQ. The CDR3, as DNA: TGCGCCAGCAGCTTCCGGGACTGGGGCTACGAGCAGTACTTC. Its protein is CASSFRDWGYEQYF.

The CDR3 DNA reads as TGCGCCAGCAGCCCCCCCGCTTGGGGGCTCGGGACCGGGGAGCTGTTTTTT. Translation gives CASSPPAWGLGTGELFF. V and J are TRBV4-3 and TRBJ2-2; possibly TRBD1 for D (6 bases). V shed 4 bases and J shed 5 bases, with 20 bases lying between them. CDR3 length: 17 amino acids. Germline CDR1 LGHNA, CDR2 YSLEER.

The rearrangement uses TRBV7-8 and TRBJ1-1; no reliable D call. Looked up from germline, CDR1 is SGHVS and CDR2 is FQNEAQ. This CDR3 has 16 amino acids. Trimming removed 1 base from V and 0 bases from J, with 12 bases in between. The DNA of the CDR3 is TGTGCCAGCAGCTTAGAGTCCGTGAGTGTGAACACTGAAGCTTTCTTT. Amino acid sequence: CASSLESVSVNTEAFF.

V and J are TRBV7-2 and TRBJ2-1, with D possibly being TRBD1 (6 bases). CDR1 is SGHTA and CDR2 is FQGNSA in the germline V gene. The V and J ends lost 2 bases and 8 bases respectively, with 10 bases between them. This CDR3 has 13 amino acids. The CDR3 sequence is CASSLQGIDEQFF. The DNA for the CDR3 is TGTGCCAGCAGCTTACAGGGGATTGATGAGCAGTTCTTC. Full variable domain (remainder filled in from reference TRBV7-2 and TRBJ2-1): GAGVSQSPSNKVTEKGKDVELRCDPISGHTALYWYRQSLGQGLEFLIYFQGNSAPDKSGLPSDRFSAERTGGSVSTLTIQRTQQEDSAVYLCASSLQGIDEQFFGPGTRLTVL.

V is TRBV6-5 and J is TRBJ2-1; D may be TRBD2 (5 bases). This CDR3 contains 15 residues. Germline V CDR1 and CDR2: MNHEY, SVGAGI. The V end was cut by 8 bases, the J end by 0 bases, with 14 bases between. CDR3 sequence reads: CASHTGTSSYNEQFF. The CDR3 region has the DNA TGTGCCAGCCATACGGGAACCAGCTCCTACAATGAGCAGTTCTTC.

The chain recombines TRBV13 with TRBJ2-7; 9 positions agree with TRBD1. Germline values: CDR1 PRHDT, CDR2 FYEKMQ (reference sequence). There are 18 residues in the CDR3. Trimming took 2 bases from V and 0 from J; bases not matched to a gene: 11. CDR3 loop: CASSLMHLGQGLSYEQYF. CDR3 DNA: TGTGCCAGCAGCTTAATGCATTTGGGACAGGGTCTCTCCTACGAGCAGTACTTC.

The V gene is TRBV11-2, the J gene TRBJ2-3; 7 positions agree with TRBD2. V shed 2 bases and J 6 bases; nucleotides not matched to a gene: 8. This CDR3 is 15 amino acids long. The germline gives CDR1 SGHAT, CDR2 FQNNGV. The chain's CDR3 is CASSLLAAPADTQYF. CDR3 DNA sequence: TGTGCCAGCAGCTTACTAGCGGCACCGGCGGATACGCAGTATTTT.

V usage is TRBV21-1 and J usage is TRBJ2-7; the D call TRBD2 from the table was never checked on the DNA. TRBV21-1 is classified as a pseudogene. The CDR3 covers 15 residues. In DNA, the CDR3 is TGTGCCAGCAGCAAAGATGACAAAGCGAGGGACGAGCAGTACTTC. This translates into CASSKDDKARDEQYF.

The chain couples TRBV4-3 to TRBJ1-1; D remains ambiguous. The V end lost 4 bases, the J end lost 3 bases, and 12 bases lay between the germline ends. The CDR3 has 14 residues. Germline CDR1 LGHNA, CDR2 YSLEER. CDR3 in DNA: TGCGCCAGCAGCCGCTCTTGGAGGGACACTGAAGCTTTCTTT. This sequence encodes CASSRSWRDTEAFF.

V and J are TRBV27 and TRBJ2-7, with 7 bases fitting TRBD2. Germline V gene sequence: CDR1 MNHEY, CDR2 SMNVEV (reference sequence). The V and J ends lost 3 bases and 3 bases, in that order; junction bases with no gene match: 5. The CDR3 consists of 14 residues. This CDR3 reads CASSFLADRYEQYF. For the CDR3, the DNA is TGTGCCAGCAGTTTCCTAGCGGACCGCTACGAGCAGTACTTC.

The CDR3 region is CASSPTGQSVLEYF. The CDR3 DNA reads as TGTGCCAGCTCACCAACGGGACAGTCCGTATTGGAGTACTTC. The chain has TRBV18 and TRBJ2-7; 7 positions match TRBD1. Germline assignment: CDR1 KGHSH and CDR2 LQKENI. CDR3 length: 14 residues. Unmatched junction bases numbered 12, after V lost 2 bases and J lost 11 bases.

This sequence joins TRBV6-4 and TRBJ2-3; 7 bases line up with TRBD1. The length of the CDR3 is 16 residues. The germline V gene encodes CDR1 MRHNA and CDR2 SNTAGT. Losses at the gene ends were 3 bases for V and 3 bases for J; bases not matched to a gene: 9. This CDR3 reads CASSEKAGGHTDTQYF. DNA for the CDR3: TGTGCCAGCAGTGAAAAGGCAGGGGGTCATACAGATACGCAGTATTTT.

The chain has TRBV5-4 and TRBJ2-1; no clear D. V dropped 2 bases and J dropped 5 bases, with 2 bases sitting between them. The CDR3 contains 11 residues. Germline CDR1 reads SGHNT; CDR2 reads YYREEE (reference sequence). The CDR3: CASSFNNEQFF. CDR3 DNA sequence: TGTGCCAGCAGCTTTAACAATGAGCAGTTCTTC.

This clone was observed a few times. J is TRBJ2-3 and V is TRBV7-9; D is possibly TRBD2 (6 bases). The CDR3 spans 14 residues. Trimming pared 5 bases from V and 4 bases from J, leaving 13 bases between. Germline lookup yields CDR1 SEHNR and CDR2 FQNEAQ (reference sequence). The CDR3 DNA sequence: TGTGCCAGCAGCCGGGACTCCGGACCAGATACGCAGTATTTT. Translation gives CASSRDSGPDTQYF.

J is TRBJ2-7 and V is TRBV6-5; weak D call: TRBD2 (5 bases). V was cut by 6 bases and J by 5 bases, with 17 bases left in between. The CDR3 runs 14 residues. The germline V gene encodes CDR1 MNHEY and CDR2 SVGAGI. CDR3 region: CASRTRGSWDEQYF. CDR3 DNA sequence: TGTGCCAGCAGAACTCGGGGATCTTGGGACGAGCAGTACTTC.

This sequence joins TRBV5-1 and TRBJ1-2; 7 nucleotides align to TRBD1. Germline V gives CDR1 SGHRS, CDR2 YFSETQ. The ends lost 0 bases at V and 4 bases at J; junction bases unmatched: 3. The CDR3 spans 14 residues. The DNA for the CDR3 is TGCGCCAGCAGCTTGGACGGACAGGCCTATGGCTACACCTTC. Translation: CASSLDGQAYGYTF.

CDR3 amino acids: CASSPQTGGDSPLHF. In nucleotides, the CDR3 is TGTGCCAGCAGCCCTCAGACAGGGGGAGATTCACCCCTCCACTTT. The rearrangement links TRBV7-9 to TRBJ1-6, with 9 bases lining up with TRBD1. V gave up 5 bases and J gave up 8 bases; unmatched junction bases: 7. Germline loops: CDR1 SEHNR, CDR2 FQNEAQ (reference sequence). CDR3 size: 15 residues.

This clone is a singleton in its sample. The V gene is TRBV7-2, the J gene TRBJ2-7; 10 bases map to TRBD1. The CDR3 sequence is 15 residues long. The J segment lost 5 bases and the V segment lost 4 bases, leaving 8 bases of the junction unmatched. Germline V gene data show CDR1 as SGHTA and CDR2 as FQGNSA. The CDR3 is CASSSRDRGYHEQYF. The CDR3 DNA follows: TGTGCCAGCAGCTCCAGGGACAGGGGATACCACGAGCAGTACTTC. Supplemented by reference TRBV7-2 and TRBJ2-7, the full variable domain reads GAGVSQSPSNKVTEKGKDVELRCDPISGHTALYWYRQSLGQGLEFLIYFQGNSAPDKSGLPSDRFSAERTGGSVSTLTIQRTQQEDSAVYLCASSSRDRGYHEQYFGPGTRLTVT.

The rearrangement links TRBV6-4 to TRBJ2-1; TRBD2 matches at 7 bases. V shed 2 bases, J shed 5 bases, and the junction held 0 bases outside the gene matches. Per the germline V gene, CDR1 is MRHNA and CDR2 is SNTAGT. CDR3 size: 13 residues. CDR3 in DNA: TGTGCCAGCAGTGACGGGACTAACAATGAGCAGTTCTTC. Translation gives CASSDGTNNEQFF.

This clone came up a few times. The genes are TRBV4-1 and TRBJ2-7; D possibly corresponds to TRBD2 (5 bases). V gave up 0 bases and J gave up 5 bases, with 14 bases separating them. This CDR3 contains 15 residues. Germline-derived CDR1 and CDR2 are MGHRA and YSYEKL. Here the CDR3 reads CASSQDAGVFNEQYF. CDR3 bases: TGCGCCAGCAGCCAAGATGCCGGGGTTTTCAACGAGCAGTACTTC.

The chain carries TRBV5-4 and TRBJ1-1; D may be TRBD1 (6 bases). V was pared by 2 bases and J by 1 base, with 12 bases between. Per germline, CDR1 SGHNT and CDR2 YYREEE (reference sequence). The CDR3 runs 15 residues. Here the CDR3 reads CASSFRGGANTEAFF. The CDR3 DNA reads as TGTGCCAGCAGCTTTCGAGGGGGAGCGAACACTGAAGCTTTCTTT.

The chain is built from TRBV6-1 and TRBJ2-7; D is unclear. CDR1 MNHNS and CDR2 SASEGT come from the germline V gene. The CDR3 is 13 amino acids. V was clipped by 6 bases and J by 4 bases, with 13 bases between them. CDR3 sequence: CASRDPGEYEQYF. The DNA for the CDR3 is TGTGCCAGCAGAGACCCAGGTGAATACGAGCAGTACTTC.

This clone appeared a single time. The CDR3 coding sequence is TGTGCCAGCAGCGGGTCAGGAGGGTCGAACACTGAAGCTTTCTTT. Its translation: CASSGSGGSNTEAFF. The chain carries TRBV7-9 and TRBJ1-1, with D unclear. The CDR3 has 15 amino acids. The germline CDR1 and CDR2 sequences are SEHNR and FQNEAQ (reference sequence). V was trimmed by 5 bases and J by 1 base, leaving 14 bases between them.

The rearrangement links TRBV10-3 to TRBJ1-1, with no clear D. Trimming took off 6 bases at V and 1 base at J, with 9 bases between the two ends. Germline V lookup: CDR1 ENHRY, CDR2 SYGVKD. This CDR3 spans 13 amino acids. DNA for the CDR3: TGTGCCATCAGGGCCGATGGGAACACTGAAGCTTTCTTT. Its translation: CAIRADGNTEAFF.

This clone was counted a few times. The chain employs TRBV28 and TRBJ1-2, with 7 bases aligning to TRBD1. This CDR3 region has 14 residues. Looked up from germline, CDR1 is MDHEN and CDR2 is SYDVKM. The V segment lost 6 bases and the J segment 8 bases; nucleotides outside the gene matches: 12. CDR3 amino acids: CASRKTGSNRGYTF. The DNA for the CDR3 is TGTGCCAGCAGAAAGACAGGGTCAAATAGAGGCTACACCTTC.

The chain joins TRBV7-3 to TRBJ1-6; D possibly corresponds to TRBD1 (5 bases). Trimming took off 2 bases at V and 7 bases at J, with 9 bases between the two ends. Germline lookup yields CDR1 SGHTA and CDR2 FQGTGA. The CDR3 extends over 14 amino acids. The DNA of the CDR3 is TGTGCCAGCAGCTTAGGGACTGCCAATTCACCCCTCCACTTT. Translated, it gives CASSLGTANSPLHF.

The gene calls are TRBV30 and TRBJ2-7; 8 bases match TRBD1. Germline V CDR1 and CDR2: GTSNPN, SVGIG (reference sequence). This CDR3 is 11 amino acids long. V gave up 4 bases and J gave up 6 bases; unmatched junction bases: 2. In DNA form, the CDR3 reads TGTGCCTGGACAGGGGGCGGCGAGCAGTACTTC. Amino acids: CAWTGGGEQYF.